This TCR beta chain emerged from a study of regulatory T cells in long-lasting Graves disease. In its sample, this clonotype was seen many times. The V gene lost 7 bases and the J gene lost 6 bases, with 16 bases spanning the gap. Germline-derived CDR1 and CDR2 are LNHDA and SQIVND (reference sequence). The CDR3 spans 13 residues. Through Arm-PCR of CDR3 regions and iRepertoire HTBI primers, TCR beta libraries were built. MiXCR, run by TCRdb on the multiplex PCR reads, gives a single entry per CDR3 protein. The table includes around 500,000 distinct CDR3 sequences, 9.5% to 15% detected once. Time point indicated: newly diagnosed GD, antithyroid drugs for less than 3 months. Generation of the TCR library employed RNA extracted from PBMCs. This sample was shared with a second study, whose subject was T cells in Graves' hyperthyroidism and ophthalmopathy.

The TCR comes from a woman under 40 with Graves disease. Specimen: peripheral blood mononuclear cells (PBMCs), collected at new diagnosis, from a patient treated with antithyroid drugs. The genes are TRBV19 and TRBJ2-7; D unresolved. As DNA, the CDR3 is TGTGCCAGTACTTCGAACCTACGTACCGAGCAGTACTTC. It encodes CASTSNLRTEQYF.